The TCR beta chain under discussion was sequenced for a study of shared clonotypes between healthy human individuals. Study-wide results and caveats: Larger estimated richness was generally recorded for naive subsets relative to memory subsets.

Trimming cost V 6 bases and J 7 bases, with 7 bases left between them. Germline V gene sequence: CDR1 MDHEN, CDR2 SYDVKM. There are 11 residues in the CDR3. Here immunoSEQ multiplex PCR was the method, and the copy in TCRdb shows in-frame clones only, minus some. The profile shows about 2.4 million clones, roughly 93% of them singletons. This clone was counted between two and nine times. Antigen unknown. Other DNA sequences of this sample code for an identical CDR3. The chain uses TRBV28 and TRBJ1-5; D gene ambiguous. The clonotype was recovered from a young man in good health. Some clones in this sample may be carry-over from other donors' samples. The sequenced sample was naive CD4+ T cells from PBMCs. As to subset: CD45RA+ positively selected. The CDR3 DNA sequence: TGTGCCAGCAGCCTTGAGCAGCCCCAGCATTTT. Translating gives CASSLEQPQHF.